This T cell receptor (beta chain) was identified in a study of OX40 agonist ivuxolimab in advanced cancers. Study-wide context: Patients assigned to dose escalation were diagnosed with hepatocellular carcinoma, melanoma, renal cell or head and neck cancer. Patients achieving partial responses numbered three: one hepatocellular carcinoma case and two cutaneous melanoma cases.

The CDR3 is 14 residues long. V gave up 2 bases and J gave up 6 bases; unmatched junction bases: 6. Germline CDR1 reads MNHEY; CDR2 reads SVGAGI. Profiled with immunoSEQ multiplex PCR; TCRdb holds only in-frame clones, not every one. Of around 80,000 clones in the sample, approximately 84% were seen once. This clone is a singleton in its sample. Its matching antigen is unknown. Study outcomes and limitations: Part of the nonresponder group also had normalized T-cell clonal expansion that was low. Relative to CD4+ cells, CD8+ T cells on average had more expanded clones.

This TCR derives from an adult with an advanced solid tumor such as melanoma, head and neck, liver or kidney cancer. The chain combines TRBV6-5 with TRBJ1-2; the match to TRBD1 covers 7 bases. The sequences come from CD4+ or CD8+ T cells sorted from blood, collected in a trial of the OX40 agonist ivuxolimab. CDR3 loop: CASSYGRQGDGYTF. The CDR3 nucleotides are TGTGCCAGCAGTTACGGGCGACAGGGCGATGGCTACACCTTC.